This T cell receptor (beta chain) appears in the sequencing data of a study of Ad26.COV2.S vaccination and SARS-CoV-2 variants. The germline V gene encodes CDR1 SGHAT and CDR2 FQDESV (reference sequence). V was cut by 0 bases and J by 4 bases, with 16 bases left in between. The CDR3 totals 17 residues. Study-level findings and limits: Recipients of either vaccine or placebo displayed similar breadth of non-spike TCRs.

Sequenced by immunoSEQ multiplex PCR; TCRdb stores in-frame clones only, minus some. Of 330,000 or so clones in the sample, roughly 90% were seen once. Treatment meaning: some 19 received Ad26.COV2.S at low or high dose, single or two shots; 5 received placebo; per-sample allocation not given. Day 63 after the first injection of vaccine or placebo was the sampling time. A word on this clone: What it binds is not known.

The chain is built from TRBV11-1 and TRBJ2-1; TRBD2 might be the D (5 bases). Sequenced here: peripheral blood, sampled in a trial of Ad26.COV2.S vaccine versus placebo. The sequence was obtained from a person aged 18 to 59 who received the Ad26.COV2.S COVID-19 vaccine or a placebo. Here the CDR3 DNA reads TGTGCCAGCAGCTTAGCGAGGTGGGCTAGCAGATACAATGAGCAGTTCTTC. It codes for CASSLARWASRYNEQFF. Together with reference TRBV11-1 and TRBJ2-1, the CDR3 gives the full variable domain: EAEVAQSPRYKITEKSQAVAFWCDPISGHATLYWYRQILGQGPELLVQFQDESVVDDSQLPKDRFSAERLKGVDSTLKIQPAELGDSAMYLCASSLARWASRYNEQFFGPGTRLTVL.